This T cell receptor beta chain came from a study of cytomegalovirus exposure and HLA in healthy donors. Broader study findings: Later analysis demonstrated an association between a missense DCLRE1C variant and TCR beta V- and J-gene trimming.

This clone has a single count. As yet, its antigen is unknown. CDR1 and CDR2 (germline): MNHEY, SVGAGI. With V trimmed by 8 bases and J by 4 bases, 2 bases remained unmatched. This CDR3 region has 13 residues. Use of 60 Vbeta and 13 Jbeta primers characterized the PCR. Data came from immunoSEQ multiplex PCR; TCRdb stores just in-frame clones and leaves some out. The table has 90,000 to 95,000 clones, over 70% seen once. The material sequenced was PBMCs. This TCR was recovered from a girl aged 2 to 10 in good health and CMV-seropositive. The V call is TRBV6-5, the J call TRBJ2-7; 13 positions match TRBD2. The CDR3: CASGLAGEYEQYF. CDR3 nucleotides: TGTGCCAGCGGACTAGCGGGAGAATACGAGCAGTACTTC.